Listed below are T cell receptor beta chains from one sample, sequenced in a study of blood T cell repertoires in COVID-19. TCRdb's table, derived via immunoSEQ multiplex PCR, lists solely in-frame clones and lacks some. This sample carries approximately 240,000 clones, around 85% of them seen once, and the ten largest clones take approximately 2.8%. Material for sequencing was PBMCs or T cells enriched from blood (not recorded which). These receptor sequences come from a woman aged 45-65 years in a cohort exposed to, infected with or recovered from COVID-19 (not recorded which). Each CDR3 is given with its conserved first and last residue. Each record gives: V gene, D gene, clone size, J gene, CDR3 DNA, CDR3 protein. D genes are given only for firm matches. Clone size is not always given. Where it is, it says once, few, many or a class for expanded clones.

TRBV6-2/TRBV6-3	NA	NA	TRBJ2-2	TGTGCCAGCAGTTACGTTGAGGGAGCCGGGGAGCTGTTTTTT	CASSYVEGAGELFF
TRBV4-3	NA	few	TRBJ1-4	TGCGCCAGCAGTCGGCAGGGAGGGGTTGGTGAAAAACTGTTTTTT	CASSRQGGVGEKLFF
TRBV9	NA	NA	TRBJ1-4	TGTGCCAGCAGCCCCACCGGGGGTGGCGAAAAACTGTTTTTT	CASSPTGGGEKLFF
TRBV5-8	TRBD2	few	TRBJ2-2	TGTGCCAGCAGCTTGCTAGCGGGGGGTAACACCGGGGAGCTGTTTTTT	CASSLLAGGNTGELFF
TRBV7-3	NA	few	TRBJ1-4	TGTGCCAGCAGCTTATTAGGGGGGGCTAATGAAAAACTGTTTTTT	CASSLLGGANEKLFF
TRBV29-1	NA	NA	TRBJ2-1	TGCAGCGTTGATTCGTGGAGGAGACTGGGTGAGCAGTTCTTC	CSVDSWRRLGEQFF
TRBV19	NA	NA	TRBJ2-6	TGTGCCAGTAGTATACAGGTATCCGTCTCTGGGGCCAACGTCCTGACTTTC	CASSIQVSVSGANVLTF
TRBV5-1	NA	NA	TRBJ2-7	TGCGCCAGCAGCTTGGGAGGATCTCAGGGGTCCTACGAGCAGTACTTC	CASSLGGSQGSYEQYF
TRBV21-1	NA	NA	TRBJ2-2	TGTGCCAGCAGCCTATATCCCCGGGCGGGGGTGGACACCGGGGAGCTGTTTTTT	CASSLYPRAGVDTGELFF
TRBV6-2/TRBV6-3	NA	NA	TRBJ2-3	TGTGCCAGCAGTTACGACGGCCGACTCCAATCGATAGCTACGCAGTATTTT	CASSYDGRLQSIATQYF
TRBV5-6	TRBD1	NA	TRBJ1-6	TGTGCCAGCAGCGAACAGGGGTTAACACCCCTCCACTTT	CASSEQGLTPLHF
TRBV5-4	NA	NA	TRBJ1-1	TGTGCCAGCAGCTTGTTGACAGGATTCATGAACACTGAAGCTTTCTTT	CASSLLTGFMNTEAFF
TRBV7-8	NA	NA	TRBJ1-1	TGTGCCAGCAGCTTAATTCCAGTTCGGACTGCGCGGGTGAACACTGAAGCTTTCTTT	CASSLIPVRTARVNTEAFF
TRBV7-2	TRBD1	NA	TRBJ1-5	TGTGCCAGCAGCTTAACAGGGGTGGTTAGCAATCAGCCCCAGCATTTT	CASSLTGVVSNQPQHF
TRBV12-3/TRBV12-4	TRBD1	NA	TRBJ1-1	TGTGCCAGCAGGGGGGACAGGAACACTGAAGCTTTCTTT	CASRGDRNTEAFF
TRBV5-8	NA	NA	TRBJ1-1	TGTGCCAGCAGCTTAAGAGTCATGAACACTGAAGCTTTCTTT	CASSLRVMNTEAFF
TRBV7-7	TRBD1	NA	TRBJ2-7	TGTGCTAGCAGCCCCGGAGAGGGGGCAGGTTCACGACGCGAGCAGTACTTC	CASSPGEGAGSRREQYF
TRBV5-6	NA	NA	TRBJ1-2	TGTGCCAGCAGAGAAGCCGGGACAAGATATGGCTACACCTTC	CASREAGTRYGYTF
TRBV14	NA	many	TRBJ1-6	TGTGCCAGCAGCCAATCTCGTGAGGGTAGTTCACCCCTCCACTTT	CASSQSREGSSPLHF
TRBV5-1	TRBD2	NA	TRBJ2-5	TGCGCCAGCAGCTTAGGACTAGCGGGGGGACAAGAGACCCAGTACTTC	CASSLGLAGGQETQYF
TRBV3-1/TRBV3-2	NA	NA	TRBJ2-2	TGTGCCAGCGGCAGACAATGGACCGGGGAGCTGTTTTTT	CASGRQWTGELFF
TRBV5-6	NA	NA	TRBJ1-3	TGTGCCAGCAGCATATCAGGGGCTGGAAACACCATATATTTT	CASSISGAGNTIYF
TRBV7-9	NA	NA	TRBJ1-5	TGTGCCAGCAGGCCAATCACCAGAAACAATCAGCCCCAGCATTTT	CASRPITRNNQPQHF
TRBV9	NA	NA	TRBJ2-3	TGTGCCAGCAGCGTAGTGGGGCAGGGCACAGATACGCAGTATTTT	CASSVVGQGTDTQYF
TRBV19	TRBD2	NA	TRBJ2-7	TGTGCCAGTAGCTCACCGGGACTAGGCGACGAGCAGTACTTC	CASSSPGLGDEQYF
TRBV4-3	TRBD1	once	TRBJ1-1	TGCGCCAGCAGCCAACAGACAGGGTATGTCACTGAAGCTTTCTTT	CASSQQTGYVTEAFF
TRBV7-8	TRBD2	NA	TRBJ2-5	TGTGCCAGCAGCCGAGGACTAGCTCAAGAGACCCAGTACTTC	CASSRGLAQETQYF